Following are 7 T cell receptor beta chains from one sample sequenced in a study of spatial heterogeneity in lung cancer (dated by TCRdb to the late 2010s). The library was prepared using 5' RACE. TCRdb records NextSeq 500 as the sequencer. Clones were called with MiXCR by TCRdb after fastp trimmed the public reads at Q25, and only in-frame beta chains were retained. Merged by CDR3 protein, the rows form single entries marked with the most common genes and DNA. The sample records some 43,000 distinct CDR3 sequences, about 11% of which are singletons. The ten largest clones capture 17% of the sample. The time point label corresponds to: blood at routine non-recurrence follow-up after resection. This specimen consisted of PBMCs, obtained at follow-up. These receptors came from a female donor with early-stage non-small cell lung cancer.

This clonotype was found once. A clone one base away is much larger, so this may be a read error. The chain carries TRBV9 and TRBJ2-3, with D tentatively TRBD2 (5 bases). Germline V CDR1 and CDR2: SGDLS, YYNGEE. The CDR3 totals 12 residues. DNA for the CDR3: TGTACCAGCAGCGCAGCGGCAGATACGCAGTATTTT. Amino acid sequence: CTSSAAADTQYF.

This clonotype has a handful of counts. V usage is TRBV7-2 and J usage is TRBJ2-5; D call uncertain. Between the trimmed V and J ends, which lost 2 bases and 5 bases, there was a span of 9 bases. The CDR3 extends over 13 amino acids. Germline-derived CDR1 and CDR2 are SGHTA and FQGNSA. The CDR3 loop reads CASSLITAETQYF. The CDR3 DNA reads as TGTGCCAGCAGCTTAATAACAGCGGAGACCCAGTACTTC.

This clonotype was recorded many times. The chain links TRBV24-1 to TRBJ2-1; 8 nucleotides agree with TRBD2. Germline lookup yields CDR1 KGHDR and CDR2 SFDVKD. The CDR3 is 16 residues long. V gave up 9 bases and J gave up 8 bases; unmatched junction bases: 17. This chain's CDR3 is CATASGAGGLRDEQFF. The CDR3 DNA follows: TGTGCCACCGCGTCCGGCGCGGGGGGTCTCAGGGATGAGCAGTTCTTC.

There are many counts of this clonotype. The V call is TRBV29-1, the J call TRBJ2-1; perhaps TRBD1 as D (6 bases). Germline CDR1 is SQVTM and CDR2 is ANQGSEA. The length of the CDR3 is 12 residues. Trimming took 5 bases from V and 7 from J, leaving 12 bases between them. The CDR3 is CSVSRGENEQFF. CDR3 in DNA: TGCAGCGTTTCCAGGGGAGAGAATGAGCAGTTCTTC.

A few counts support this clonotype. The chain joins TRBV12-3 or TRBV12-4 to TRBJ2-7; D remains unclear. V was trimmed by 6 bases and J by 11 bases, leaving 23 bases between them. CDR3 length equals 14 residues. CDR3 coding DNA: TGTGCCAGCAGCCCCCGAGGCCCTCCGTCGAATGAGTACTTC. Its protein product is CASSPRGPPSNEYF.

J is TRBJ2-7 and V is TRBV2; D gene uncertain. The CDR3 covers 15 residues. Trimming shortened V by 5 bases and J by 1 base, and 15 bases separated the two germline ends. Germline-derived CDR1 and CDR2 are SNHLY and FYNNEI. CDR3 residues: CASSLGRPKSYEQYF. The DNA for the CDR3 is TGTGCCAGCAGTCTCGGTCGACCGAAGTCCTACGAGCAGTACTTC.

V is TRBV19 and J is TRBJ2-3; D remains unclear. Germline V lookup: CDR1 LNHDA, CDR2 SQIVND (reference sequence). This CDR3 contains 13 residues. Trimming took 4 bases from V and 3 from J, leaving 8 bases between them. CDR3 sequence reads: CASSTPLTDTQYF. As DNA, the CDR3 is TGTGCCAGTAGTACCCCTCTAACAGATACGCAGTATTTT.